This T cell receptor beta chain stems from a study of cytomegalovirus exposure and HLA in healthy donors. Trimming stripped 4 bases from V and 10 bases from J, with 13 bases between. Germline V gene sequence: CDR1 MGHDK, CDR2 SYGVNS. This CDR3 spans 12 amino acids. General study points: Reported performance of the classifier showed diagnosis of cytomegalovirus status with high specificity and sensitivity. In a later analysis, V- and J-gene trimming of beta chains associated with a DCLRE1C missense variant, replicated independently. Some segments of the V type, notably TRBV6-2 and TRBV6-3, were excluded as indistinguishable. In an earlier analysis, in 587 donors, most V segments appeared productive either ~90% or ~30% of the time.

Primers: 60 Vbeta forward and 13 Jbeta reverse. Here immunoSEQ multiplex PCR was the method, and the copy in TCRdb shows in-frame clones only, minus some. The table has about 51,000 clones, about 81% seen once; the top ten hold over 2%. A note on this clone: Its antigen is undetermined.

The chain combines TRBV25-1 with TRBJ1-2; D gene ambiguous. This TCR was sampled from a boy younger than 18 in good health and CMV-seropositive. Input material: PBMCs. CDR3 DNA: TGTGCCAGCAGTGGGGCGACGATAACCTACACCTTC. This encodes CASSGATITYTF.